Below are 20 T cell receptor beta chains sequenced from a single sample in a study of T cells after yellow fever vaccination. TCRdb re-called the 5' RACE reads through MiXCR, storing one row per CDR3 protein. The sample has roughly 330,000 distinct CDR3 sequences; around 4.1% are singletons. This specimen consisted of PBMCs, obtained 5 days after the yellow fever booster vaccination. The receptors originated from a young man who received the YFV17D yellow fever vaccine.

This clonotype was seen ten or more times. The CDR3 sequence is CSAFDRATNEKLFF. The DNA for the CDR3 is TGCAGTGCCTTCGACAGGGCAACTAATGAAAAACTGTTTTTT. The rearrangement joins TRBV20-1 to TRBJ1-4, with 7 bases fitting TRBD1. The V gene end was trimmed by 6 bases and the J gene end by 0 bases; junction bases not matched to a gene: 4. The CDR3 runs 14 residues. Germline V gene lookup returns CDR1 DFQATT and CDR2 SNEGSKA (reference sequence).

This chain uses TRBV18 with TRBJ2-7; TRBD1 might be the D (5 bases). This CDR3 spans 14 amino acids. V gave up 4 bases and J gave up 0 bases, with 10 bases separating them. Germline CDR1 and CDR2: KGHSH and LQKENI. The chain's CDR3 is CASSQQARSYEQYV. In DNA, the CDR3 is TGTGCCAGCTCACAACAGGCGCGCTCCTACGAGCAGTACGTC.

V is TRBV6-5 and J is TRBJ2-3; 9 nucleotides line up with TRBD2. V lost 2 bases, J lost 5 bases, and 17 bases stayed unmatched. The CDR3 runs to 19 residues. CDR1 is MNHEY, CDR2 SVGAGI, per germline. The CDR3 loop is CASSYVAGGRIKGRDTQYF. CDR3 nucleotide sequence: TGTGCCAGCAGTTACGTGGCGGGGGGGCGAATAAAGGGCCGAGATACGCAGTATTTT.

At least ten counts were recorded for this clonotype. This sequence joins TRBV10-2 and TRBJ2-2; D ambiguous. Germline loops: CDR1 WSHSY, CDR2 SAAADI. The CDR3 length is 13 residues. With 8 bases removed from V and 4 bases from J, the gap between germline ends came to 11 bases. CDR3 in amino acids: CASFGPSTGELFF. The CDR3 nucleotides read TGCGCCAGCTTCGGGCCATCCACCGGGGAGCTGTTTTTT.

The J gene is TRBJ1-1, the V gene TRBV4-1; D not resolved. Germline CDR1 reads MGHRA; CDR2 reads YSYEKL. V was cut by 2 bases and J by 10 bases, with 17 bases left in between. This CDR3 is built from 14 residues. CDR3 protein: CASSQPDTAAGAFF. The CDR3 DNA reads TGCGCCAGCAGCCAACCAGACACGGCTGCGGGAGCTTTCTTT.

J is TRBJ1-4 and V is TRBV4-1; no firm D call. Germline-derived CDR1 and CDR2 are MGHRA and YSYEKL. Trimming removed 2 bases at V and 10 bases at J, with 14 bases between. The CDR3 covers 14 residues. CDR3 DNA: TGCGCCAGCAGCCAATACCGTAATGATGGAAAACTGTTTTTT. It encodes CASSQYRNDGKLFF.

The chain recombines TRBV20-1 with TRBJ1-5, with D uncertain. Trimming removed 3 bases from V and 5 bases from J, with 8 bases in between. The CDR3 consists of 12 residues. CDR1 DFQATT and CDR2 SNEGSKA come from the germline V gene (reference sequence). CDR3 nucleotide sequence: TGCAGTGCTAGTAGGGTGGATCAGCCCCAGCATTTT. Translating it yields CSASRVDQPQHF.

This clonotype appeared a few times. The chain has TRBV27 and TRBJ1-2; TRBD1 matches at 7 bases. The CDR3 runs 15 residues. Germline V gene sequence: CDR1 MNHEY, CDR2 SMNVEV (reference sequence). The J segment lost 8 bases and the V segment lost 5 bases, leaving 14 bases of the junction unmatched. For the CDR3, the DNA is TGTGCCAGCAGTCTGAGGACAGGCCCAGTATTAGGCTACACCTTC. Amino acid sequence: CASSLRTGPVLGYTF.

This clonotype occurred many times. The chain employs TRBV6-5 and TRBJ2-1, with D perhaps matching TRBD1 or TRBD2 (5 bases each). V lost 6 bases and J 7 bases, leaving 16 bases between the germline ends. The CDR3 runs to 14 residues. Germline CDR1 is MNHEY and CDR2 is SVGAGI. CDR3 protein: CASSSRAWGNEQFF. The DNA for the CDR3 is TGTGCCAGCAGCTCTCGGGCCTGGGGGAATGAGCAGTTCTTC.

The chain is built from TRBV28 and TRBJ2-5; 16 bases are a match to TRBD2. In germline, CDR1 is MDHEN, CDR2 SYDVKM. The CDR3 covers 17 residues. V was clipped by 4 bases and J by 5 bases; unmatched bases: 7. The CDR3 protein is CASSSGTSGGAPETQYF. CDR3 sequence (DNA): TGTGCCAGCAGTTCCGGGACTAGCGGGGGGGCTCCGGAGACCCAGTACTTC.

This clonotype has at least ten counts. For the CDR3, the DNA is TGTGCCAGCAGCTTATTCGTACAGGGGTATGGCTACACCTTC. Its protein product is CASSLFVQGYGYTF. The J gene is TRBJ1-2, the V gene TRBV7-2; TRBD1 aligns across 7 bases. The length of the CDR3 is 14 residues. The V gene end was trimmed by 2 bases and the J gene end by 5 bases; junction bases not matched to a gene: 5. Germline-derived CDR1 and CDR2 are SGHTA and FQGNSA.

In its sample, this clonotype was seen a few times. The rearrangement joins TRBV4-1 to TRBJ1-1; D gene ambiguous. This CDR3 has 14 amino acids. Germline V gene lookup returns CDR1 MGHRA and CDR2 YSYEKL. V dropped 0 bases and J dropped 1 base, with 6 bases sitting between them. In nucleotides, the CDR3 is TGCGCCAGCAGCCAAGATGCGACGAACACTGAAGCTTTCTTT. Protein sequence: CASSQDATNTEAFF.

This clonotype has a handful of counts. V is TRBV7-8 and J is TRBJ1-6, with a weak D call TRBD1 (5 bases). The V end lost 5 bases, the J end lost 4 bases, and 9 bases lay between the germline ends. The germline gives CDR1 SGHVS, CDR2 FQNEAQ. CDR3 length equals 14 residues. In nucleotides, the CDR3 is TGTGCCAGCAGCCCAGGGACGTATAATTCACCCCTCCACTTT. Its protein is CASSPGTYNSPLHF.

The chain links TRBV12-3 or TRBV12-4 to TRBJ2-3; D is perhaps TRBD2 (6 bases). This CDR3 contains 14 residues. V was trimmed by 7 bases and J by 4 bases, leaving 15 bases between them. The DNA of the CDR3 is TGTGCCAGCAAGCCCGGGGGTATGGCAGATACGCAGTATTTT. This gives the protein CASKPGGMADTQYF.

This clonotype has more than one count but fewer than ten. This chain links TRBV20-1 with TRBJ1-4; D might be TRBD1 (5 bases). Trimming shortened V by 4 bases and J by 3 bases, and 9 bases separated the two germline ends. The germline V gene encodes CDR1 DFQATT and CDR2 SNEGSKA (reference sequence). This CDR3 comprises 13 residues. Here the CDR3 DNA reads TGCAGTGCTATCAGGGTTGCTAATGAAAAACTGTTTTTT. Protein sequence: CSAIRVANEKLFF.

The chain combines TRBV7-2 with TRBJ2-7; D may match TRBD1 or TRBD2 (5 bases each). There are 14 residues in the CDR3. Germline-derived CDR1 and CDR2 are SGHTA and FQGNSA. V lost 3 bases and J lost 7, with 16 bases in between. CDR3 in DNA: TGTGCCAGCAGCTTCGAGGGGACCTTGAGTGAGCAGTACTTC. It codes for CASSFEGTLSEQYF. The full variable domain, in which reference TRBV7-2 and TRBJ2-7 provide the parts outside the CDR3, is GAGVSQSPSNKVTEKGKDVELRCDPISGHTALYWYRQSLGQGLEFLIYFQGNSAPDKSGLPSDRFSAERTGGSVSTLTIQRTQQEDSAVYLCASSFEGTLSEQYFGPGTRLTVT.

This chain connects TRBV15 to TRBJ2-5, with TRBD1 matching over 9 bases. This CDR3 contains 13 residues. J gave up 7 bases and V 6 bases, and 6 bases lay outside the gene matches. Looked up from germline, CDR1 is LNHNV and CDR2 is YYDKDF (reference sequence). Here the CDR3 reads CATSSDRGVTQYF. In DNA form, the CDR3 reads TGTGCCACCAGTAGCGACAGGGGGGTGACCCAGTACTTC.

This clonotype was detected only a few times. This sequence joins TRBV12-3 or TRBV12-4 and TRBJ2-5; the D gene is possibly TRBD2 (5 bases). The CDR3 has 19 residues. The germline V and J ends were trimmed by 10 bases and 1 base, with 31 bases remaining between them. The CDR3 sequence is CATAQIVGMAKNSQETQYF. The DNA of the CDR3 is TGTGCCACCGCACAGATTGTCGGGATGGCGAAGAACTCCCAAGAGACCCAGTACTTC.

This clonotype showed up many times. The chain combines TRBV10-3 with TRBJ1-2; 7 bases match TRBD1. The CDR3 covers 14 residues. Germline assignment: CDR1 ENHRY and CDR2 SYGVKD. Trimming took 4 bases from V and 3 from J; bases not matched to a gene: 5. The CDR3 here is CAISGSGTDYGYTF. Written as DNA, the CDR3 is TGTGCCATCAGTGGTTCGGGGACAGACTATGGCTACACCTTC.

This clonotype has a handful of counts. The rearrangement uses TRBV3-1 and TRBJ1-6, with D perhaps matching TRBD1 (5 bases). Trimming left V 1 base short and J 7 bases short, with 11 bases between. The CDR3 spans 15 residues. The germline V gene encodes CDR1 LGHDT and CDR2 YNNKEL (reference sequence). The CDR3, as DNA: TGTGCCAGCAGCCAAGGTGCCAGGGACAATTCACCCCTCCACTTT. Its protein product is CASSQGARDNSPLHF. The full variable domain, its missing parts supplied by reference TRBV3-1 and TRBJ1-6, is DTAVSQTPKYLVTQMGNDKSIKCEQNLGHDTMYWYKQDSKKFLKIMFSYNNKELIINETVPNRFSPKSPDKAHLNLHINSLELGDSAVYFCASSQGARDNSPLHFGNGTRLTVT.